These 22 T cell receptor beta chains came from one sample sequenced in a study of T cell repertoires in cytomegalovirus infection. TCRdb analysed the reads with MiXCR anew, one entry per CDR3 protein. This sample has approximately 300,000 distinct CDR3 sequences, with about 28% found just once. Their antigen targets remain unknown. Sequencing was performed on cultured PBMCs, taken from culture after CMV antigen stimulation. Receptors originate from a human donor in good health (CMV status not recorded). Some clones in this sample may be carry-over from other donors' samples.

The genes are TRBV6-1 and TRBJ2-7; D possibly corresponds to TRBD1 (6 bases). This CDR3 comprises 12 residues. From germline, CDR1 is MNHNS and CDR2 SASEGT. With 6 bases removed from V and 3 bases from J, the gap between germline ends came to 9 bases. CDR3 protein: CASRNRDYEQYF. The CDR3 DNA follows: TGTGCCAGCAGAAACAGGGACTACGAGCAGTACTTC.

The chain carries TRBV6-2 or TRBV6-3 and TRBJ2-7; no firm D call. Germline CDR1 reads MNHEY; CDR2 reads SVGEGT. V lost 6 bases and J 4 bases, leaving 22 bases between the germline ends. The CDR3 contains 16 residues. This CDR3 reads CASSHLAGRSKYEQYF. The DNA of the CDR3 is TGTGCCAGCAGCCACCTCGCCGGACGGTCCAAATACGAGCAGTACTTC.

There are many counts of this clonotype. CDR3 residues: CASSISGGGTEAFF. The DNA of the CDR3 is TGTGCCAGTAGTATAAGCGGGGGTGGAACTGAAGCTTTCTTT. This chain joins TRBV19 and TRBJ1-1; D is possibly TRBD1 (5 bases). In germline, CDR1 is LNHDA, CDR2 SQIVND (reference sequence). The CDR3 extends over 14 amino acids. V dropped 2 bases and J dropped 5 bases, with 12 bases sitting between them.

At least ten counts were recorded for this clonotype. The chain has TRBV7-9 and TRBJ2-1, with 9 bases that match TRBD2. Germline values: CDR1 SEHNR, CDR2 FQNEAQ (reference sequence). V lost 8 bases to trimming and J lost 8 bases; unmatched junction nucleotides: 16. This CDR3 spans 16 amino acids. The CDR3 loop is CASFRASGTAGHEQFF. For the CDR3, the DNA is TGTGCCAGCTTCCGGGCTAGCGGGACCGCGGGTCATGAGCAGTTCTTC.

V gene TRBV11-2 combines with J gene TRBJ2-3, with TRBD2 identical over 12 bases. The CDR3 length is 17 residues. Germline CDR1 is SGHAT and CDR2 is FQNNGV. V lost 5 bases and J lost 5; bases outside the gene matches: 11. The CDR3 bases are TGTGCCAGCAGCGACCTGACTAGCGGGAGAATCAAAGATACGCAGTATTTT. This gives the protein CASSDLTSGRIKDTQYF.

This clonotype was found a few times. This chain connects TRBV19 to TRBJ2-1; D might be TRBD2 (6 bases). The germline V and J ends were trimmed by 3 bases and 6 bases, with 12 bases remaining between them. In germline, CDR1 is LNHDA, CDR2 SQIVND (reference sequence). The CDR3 contains 14 residues. CDR3 region: CASSIRTTPNEQFF. The CDR3 coding sequence is TGTGCCAGTAGTATCCGGACTACCCCCAATGAGCAGTTCTTC.

Only a few counts were recorded for this clonotype. The chain combines TRBV4-2 with TRBJ2-3; 8 bases agree with TRBD2. Germline V gives CDR1 LGHNA, CDR2 YNFKEQ. Losses at the gene ends were 4 bases for V and 4 bases for J; bases not matched to a gene: 10. This CDR3 comprises 16 residues. Here the CDR3 reads CASSPGFGGRSDTQYF. The CDR3 nucleotides are TGTGCCAGCAGCCCAGGCTTTGGCGGGAGGTCAGATACGCAGTATTTT.

This clonotype was picked up a small number of times. The chain carries TRBV12-3 or TRBV12-4 and TRBJ2-5; tentatively, D is TRBD2 (7 bases). Trimming took 6 bases from V and 4 from J, leaving 15 bases between them. This CDR3 region has 14 residues. CDR3 bases: TGTGCCAGCAGCACACAGGGAGGGGGAGAGACCCAGTACTTC. This translates into CASSTQGGGETQYF.

As to this clonotype: Mismatch with germline at one junction end may stem from a read error. This sequence joins TRBV6-6 and TRBJ2-5; 7 bases align to TRBD1. The CDR3 loop spans 13 amino acids. CDR1 is MNHNY, CDR2 SVGAGI, per germline (reference sequence). The CDR3 sequence: CASNRGDQETQYF. Written as DNA, the CDR3 is TGTGCCAGCAACAGGGGAGACCAGGAGACCCAGTACTTC.

Ten or more counts support this clonotype. The chain employs TRBV7-8 and TRBJ1-5, with D uncertain. The germline V gene has CDR1 SGHVS and CDR2 FQNEAQ. V dropped 5 bases and J dropped 4 bases, with 9 bases sitting between them. This CDR3 spans 13 amino acids. The CDR3 coding sequence is TGTGCCAGCAGCCGACGTGGAAATCAGCCCCAGCATTTT. Encoded protein: CASSRRGNQPQHF.

V gene TRBV20-1 combines with J gene TRBJ1-2, with 11 nucleotides matching TRBD1. Germline-derived CDR1 and CDR2 are DFQATT and SNEGSKA (reference sequence). The J segment lost 6 bases and the V segment lost 4 bases, leaving 19 bases of the junction unmatched. The CDR3 has 18 residues. In DNA, the CDR3 is TGCAGTGCTACCGGAGGGGACAGGGGGTGGAGCGGGGAGAATGGCTACACCTTC. Translated, it gives CSATGGDRGWSGENGYTF.

This rearrangement joins TRBV20-1 to TRBJ2-3; TRBD2 matches at 9 bases. This CDR3 region has 18 residues. The germline CDR1 and CDR2 sequences are DFQATT and SNEGSKA (reference sequence). With 0 bases clipped from V and 1 base from J, the junction kept 11 bases outside the gene matches. CDR3 DNA sequence: TGCAGTGCTAGAGAGCATTGGGCGGGAGGGCCTCGCACAGATACGCAGTATTTT. This codes for CSAREHWAGGPRTDTQYF.

This clonotype showed up just a few times. The chain combines TRBV7-9 with TRBJ1-2; unclear D gene. V lost 5 bases and J 1 base, leaving 14 bases between the germline ends. The CDR3 is made up of 15 amino acids. CDR1 and CDR2 from the germline V gene are SEHNR and FQNEAQ (reference sequence). The DNA of the CDR3 is TGTGCCAGCAGCCCCGACGGAATGAATAACTATGGCTACACCTTC. Amino acids: CASSPDGMNNYGYTF.

The chain recombines TRBV28 with TRBJ2-5; D is uncertain. Germline CDR1 reads MDHEN; CDR2 reads SYDVKM. V was cut by 1 base and J by 6 bases, with 9 bases left in between. This CDR3 has 13 residues. CDR3 amino acids: CASSLSGGQTQYF. The CDR3, as DNA: TGTGCCAGCAGTTTATCGGGTGGGCAGACCCAGTACTTC.

This clonotype was seen a few times. Written as DNA, the CDR3 is TGTGCCAGCAGTTACAGTGTCACCGGCCATGAGCAGTTCTTC. It yields the protein CASSYSVTGHEQFF. The chain joins TRBV6-5 to TRBJ2-1; D gene uncertain. This CDR3 is built from 14 residues. Looked up from germline, CDR1 is MNHEY and CDR2 is SVGAGI. Trimming removed 2 bases at V and 8 bases at J, with 13 bases between.

Only a few counts were recorded for this clonotype. The CDR3 is CASSLALAGGRVDEQFF. As DNA, the CDR3 is TGTGCCAGCAGCCTCGCCCTAGCGGGGGGGCGGGTCGATGAGCAGTTCTTC. The chain carries TRBV7-3 and TRBJ2-1; 12 bases agree with TRBD2. Germline loops: CDR1 SGHTA, CDR2 FQGTGA. V dropped 5 bases and J dropped 8; count of bases not matched to a gene: 13. The CDR3 spans 17 residues. The full variable domain, its missing parts supplied by reference TRBV7-3 and TRBJ2-1, is GAGVSQTPSNKVTEKGKYVELRCDPISGHTALYWYRQSLGQGPEFLIYFQGTGAADDSGLPNDRFFAVRPEGSVSTLKIQRTERGDSAVYLCASSLALAGGRVDEQFFGPGTRLTVL.

This clonotype was recorded only once. The chain employs TRBV20-1 and TRBJ1-6, with D possibly matching TRBD1 (5 bases). The CDR3 sequence is 13 residues long. The V and J ends lost 4 bases and 6 bases respectively, with 10 bases between them. From germline, CDR1 is DFQATT and CDR2 SNEGSKA (reference sequence). The CDR3 spells CSATSGVNSPLHF. In DNA, the CDR3 is TGCAGTGCTACTTCGGGGGTTAATTCACCCCTCCACTTT.

The chain uses TRBV11-3 and TRBJ2-2, with 8 bases identical to TRBD1. The ends lost 4 bases at V and 5 bases at J; junction bases unmatched: 6. Germline assignment: CDR1 SGHNT and CDR2 YENEEA. CDR3 length: 15 amino acids. CDR3 amino acids: CASSSGTGRTGELFF. In DNA, the CDR3 is TGTGCCAGCAGCTCCGGGACAGGACGAACCGGGGAGCTGTTTTTT.

J is TRBJ2-7 and V is TRBV18; maybe TRBD1 (6 bases). CDR1 and CDR2 (germline): KGHSH, LQKENI. The V and J ends lost 4 bases and 3 bases respectively, with 13 bases between them. This CDR3 comprises 14 residues. In nucleotides, the CDR3 is TGTGCCAGCTCACTTAAAAAACAGGGCTACGAGCAGTACTTC. The encoded protein is CASSLKKQGYEQYF. Variable domain in full (rest from reference TRBV18 and TRBJ2-7): NAGVMQNPRHLVRRRGQEARLRCSPMKGHSHVYWYRQLPEEGLKFMVYLQKENIIDESGMPKERFSAEFPKEGPSILRIQQVVRGDSAAYFCASSLKKQGYEQYFGPGTRLTVT.

The chain recombines TRBV9 with TRBJ1-1; D not resolved. The CDR3 contains 15 residues. The V and J ends lost 0 bases and 5 bases respectively, with 14 bases between them. The germline V gene has CDR1 SGDLS and CDR2 YYNGEE. CDR3 sequence: CASSVAPTAGTEAFF. CDR3 bases: TGTGCCAGCAGCGTAGCCCCCACAGCTGGGACTGAAGCTTTCTTT. The full variable domain, in which reference TRBV9 and TRBJ1-1 provide the parts outside the CDR3, is DSGVTQTPKHLITATGQRVTLRCSPRSGDLSVYWYQQSLDQGLQFLIQYYNGEERAKGNILERFSAQQFPDLHSELNLSSLELGDSALYFCASSVAPTAGTEAFFGQGTRLTVV.

In the case of this clonotype: A read error may account for a junction end that differs from germline. The chain couples TRBV7-8 to TRBJ1-1, with 10 bases lining up with TRBD1. Germline V CDR1 and CDR2: SGHVS, FQNEAQ. The CDR3 totals 18 residues. For the CDR3, the DNA is TGTGCCAGCAGATTAGGGGAGACAGGGGGCTACATGAACACTGAAGCTTTCTTT. Translated: CASRLGETGGYMNTEAFF.

In its sample, this clonotype was seen a few times. This sequence joins TRBV5-4 and TRBJ2-7; D gene ambiguous. Trimming pared 4 bases from V and 7 bases from J, leaving 18 bases between. This CDR3 is 14 amino acids long. In germline, CDR1 is SGHNT, CDR2 YYREEE (reference sequence). Here the CDR3 reads CASSLSPAAAEQYF. The CDR3 bases are TGTGCCAGCAGCCTTTCCCCTGCAGCAGCGGAGCAGTACTTC.